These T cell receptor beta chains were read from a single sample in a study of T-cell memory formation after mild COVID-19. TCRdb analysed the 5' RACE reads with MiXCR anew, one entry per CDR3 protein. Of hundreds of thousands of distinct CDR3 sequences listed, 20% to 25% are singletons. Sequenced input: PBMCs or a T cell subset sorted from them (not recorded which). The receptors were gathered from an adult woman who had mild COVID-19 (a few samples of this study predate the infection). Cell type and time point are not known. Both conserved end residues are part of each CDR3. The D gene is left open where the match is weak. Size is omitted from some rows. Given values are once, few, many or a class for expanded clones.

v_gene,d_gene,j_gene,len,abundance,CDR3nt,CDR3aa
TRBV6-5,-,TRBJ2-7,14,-,TGTGCCAGCAGCTACACTGGGAGCTCCTACGAGCAGTACTTC,CASSYTGSSYEQYF
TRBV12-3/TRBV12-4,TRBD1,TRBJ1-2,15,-,TGTGCCAGCAGTTGGAGGGACAGGCATTACTATGGCTACACCTTC,CASSWRDRHYYGYTF
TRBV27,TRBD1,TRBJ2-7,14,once,TGTGCCAGCAGAGCCGGGACAGGGACCTACGAGCAGTACTTC,CASRAGTGTYEQYF
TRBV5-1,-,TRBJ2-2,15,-,TGCGCCACCCGTCCGCTATTCGCGGGCACCGGGGAGCTGTTTTTT,CATRPLFAGTGELFF
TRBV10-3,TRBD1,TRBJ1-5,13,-,TGTGCCATCAGCCAGGGGGGAGTTCAGCCCCAGCATTTT,CAISQGGVQPQHF
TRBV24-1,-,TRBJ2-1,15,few,TGTGCCACCAGTGCCATGGGACTCGGCTACAATGAGCAGTTCTTC,CATSAMGLGYNEQFF
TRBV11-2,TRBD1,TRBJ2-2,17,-,TGTGCCAGCAGCTCACCTCCGGGACAGGGAAACACCGGGGAGCTGTTTTTT,CASSSPPGQGNTGELFF
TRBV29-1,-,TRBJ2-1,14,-,TGCAGCGCCAGAATTGGGGGTACCTACAATGAGCAGTTCTTC,CSARIGGTYNEQFF
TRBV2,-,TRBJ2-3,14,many,TGTGCCAGCACCGAAGAAGGGTTCCCAGATACGCAGTATTTT,CASTEEGFPDTQYF
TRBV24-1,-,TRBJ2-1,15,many,TGTGCCACCAGTGATCTACAGGGCTCCTACAATGAGCAGTTCTTC,CATSDLQGSYNEQFF
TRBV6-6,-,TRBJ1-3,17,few,TGTGCCAGCAGTAAGGGAATAGCAGGGGTCGCTGGAAACACCATATATTTT,CASSKGIAGVAGNTIYF
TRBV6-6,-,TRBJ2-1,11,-,TGTGCCAGCAGTTATGAGGATGAGCAGTTCTTC,CASSYEDEQFF
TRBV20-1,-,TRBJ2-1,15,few,TGCAGTGCTAGAGTATTAGGGGACTCCTACAATGAGCAGTTCTTC,CSARVLGDSYNEQFF
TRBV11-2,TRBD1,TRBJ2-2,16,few,TGTGCCAGCAGCTTAGACGTGACAGGGATTATCGGGGAGCTGTTTTTT,CASSLDVTGIIGELFF
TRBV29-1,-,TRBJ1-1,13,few,TGCAGCGTTGACGGGGGAGGGGGCACTGAAGCTTTCTTT,CSVDGGGGTEAFF
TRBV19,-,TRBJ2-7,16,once,TGTGCCAGTAGTCCTCGAGCAGGGGAACCTGCTCACGAGCAGTACTTC,CASSPRAGEPAHEQYF
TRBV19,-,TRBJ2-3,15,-,TGTGCCAGTAGTATCCAGACTGACAGCACAGATACGCAGTATTTT,CASSIQTDSTDTQYF
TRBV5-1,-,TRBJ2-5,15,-,TGCGCCAGCAGCATGACCGGGACTTCCCAAGAGACCCAGTACTTC,CASSMTGTSQETQYF
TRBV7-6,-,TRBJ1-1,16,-,TGTGCCAGCAGCTTAGCAGGGACTGTAGGAAACACTGAAGCTTTCTTT,CASSLAGTVGNTEAFF
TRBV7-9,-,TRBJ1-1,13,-,TGTGCCAGCAGCTTAGCGCTATCCACTGAAGCTTTCTTT,CASSLALSTEAFF
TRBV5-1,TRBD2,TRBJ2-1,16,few,TGCGCCAGCAGCCCGAGGACTAGCGGAACCTACAATGAGCAGTTCTTC,CASSPRTSGTYNEQFF
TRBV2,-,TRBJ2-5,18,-,TGTGCCAGCAGTGAAGCAGTTAGGCAGGGCGAGGTTTACGAGACCCAGTACTTC,CASSEAVRQGEVYETQYF
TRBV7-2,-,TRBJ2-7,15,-,TGTGCCAGCAGCTACGGGGCAGCTTCCCCCTACGAGCAGTACTTC,CASSYGAASPYEQYF
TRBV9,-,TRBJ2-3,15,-,TGTGCCAGCAGCGTAGGATTAGCTCCCGCAGATACGCAGTATTTT,CASSVGLAPADTQYF
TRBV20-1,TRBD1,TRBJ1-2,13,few,TGCAGTGCTAGAGCAGGGGGCGCAGGTGGCTACACCTTC,CSARAGGAGGYTF
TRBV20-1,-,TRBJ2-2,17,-,TGCAGTGCTAGGGGGAAACGGGACGGAACGAACACCGGGGAGCTGTTTTTT,CSARGKRDGTNTGELFF
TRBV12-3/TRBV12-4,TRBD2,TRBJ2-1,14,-,TGTGCCAGCAGAATAAGCGGGGGGGCCAATGAGCAGTTCTTC,CASRISGGANEQFF
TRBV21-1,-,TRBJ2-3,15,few,TGTGCCAGCAGCAAGGGGGGAGGAAACACAGATACGCAGTATTTT,CASSKGGGNTDTQYF
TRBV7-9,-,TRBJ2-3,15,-,TGTGCCAGCAGCCCAAAGCGCAGGTTCACAGATACGCAGTATTTT,CASSPKRRFTDTQYF
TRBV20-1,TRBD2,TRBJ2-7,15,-,TGCAGTGCGTCCGGGACTAGCGGCTACTCCTACGAGCAGTACTTC,CSASGTSGYSYEQYF
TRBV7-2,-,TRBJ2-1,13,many,TGTGCCAGCAGCTTTTTTGGGTTGGATGAGCAGTTCTTC,CASSFFGLDEQFF
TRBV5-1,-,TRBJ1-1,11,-,TGCGCCAGCAGGGAGGAGGGTGAAGCTTTCTTT,CASREEGEAFF
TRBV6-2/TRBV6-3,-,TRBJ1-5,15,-,TGTGCCAGCAGTTACGGGCCTGATCAAGGGCAGCCCCAGCATTTT,CASSYGPDQGQPQHF
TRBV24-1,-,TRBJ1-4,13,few,TGTGCCACCAGAGCCTCAGGGGAGGAAAAACTGTTTTTT,CATRASGEEKLFF
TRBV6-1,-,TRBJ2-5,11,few,TGTGCCAGCAGTGAAATACTCATCCAGTACTTC,CASSEILIQYF
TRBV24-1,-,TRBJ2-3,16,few,TGTGCCACCAGTAGGGGCAGCAACAGCCTCACAGATACGCAGTATTTT,CATSRGSNSLTDTQYF
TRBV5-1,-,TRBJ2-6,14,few,TGCGCCAGCAGTAGGGCGTCTGGGGCCAACGTCCTGACTTTC,CASSRASGANVLTF
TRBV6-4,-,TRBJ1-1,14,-,TGTGCCAGCAGTCAGGACTCTTCGATCCCTGAAGCTTTCTTT,CASSQDSSIPEAFF
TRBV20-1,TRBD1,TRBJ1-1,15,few,TGCAGTGCTAGGACGGAGACAGGGGCTGACACTGAAGCTTTCTTT,CSARTETGADTEAFF
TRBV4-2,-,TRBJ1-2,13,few,TGTGCCAGCTCCCAGTTTACTAACTATGGCTACACCTTC,CASSQFTNYGYTF